The clone carrying this T cell receptor (beta chain) has just a few counts. The PCR had 60 Vbeta and 13 Jbeta primers. Sequencing used immunoSEQ multiplex PCR; TCRdb keeps in-frame clones, though not all of them. The sample records some 180,000 clones, roughly 85% being singletons. This specimen comes from a study of cytomegalovirus exposure and HLA in healthy donors. V trimming: 6 bases; J trimming: 9 bases; junction bases outside the gene matches: 14. The CDR3 extends over 14 amino acids. Germline V CDR1 and CDR2: SGDLS, YYNGEE. Sequenced input: PBMCs. The rearrangement links TRBV9 to TRBJ1-1; TRBD1 matches 7 bases. The sequence derives from a young woman in good health and CMV-seronegative. The CDR3: CASIPPPPGQKAFF. DNA for the CDR3: TGTGCCAGCATACCCCCACCACCGGGACAGAAAGCTTTCTTT.